This T cell receptor (beta chain) was captured by sequencing in a study of cytomegalovirus exposure and HLA in healthy donors. Study-level results: Researchers reported from a later analysis that most CMV-associated TCR beta chains appeared HLA-restricted. Later work associated fewer than 20,000 TCR beta sequences with HLA alleles at 0.05 false discovery rate.

These donors counted as nominally healthy when sampled, but unrecorded immune exposures were likely. Germline V gene sequence: CDR1 SGHVS, CDR2 FQNEAQ. The V and J ends lost 5 bases and 0 bases, in that order; junction bases with no gene match: 12. The length of the CDR3 is 17 residues. The PCR made use of 60 Vbeta and 13 Jbeta primers. The assay was immunoSEQ multiplex PCR, and TCRdb's table has in-frame clones only and misses some. The sample carries about 98,000 clones, approximately 69% recorded once. Of note for this clone: Its matching antigen is unknown.

The V gene is TRBV7-8, the J gene TRBJ2-7; 8 bases align to TRBD2. The sequenced material came from PBMCs. This sequence was found in a female donor in good health and CMV-seronegative. The CDR3 region is CASSHAGGPYSSYEQYF. Here the CDR3 DNA reads TGTGCCAGCAGCCACGCGGGGGGTCCTTACTCCTCCTACGAGCAGTACTTC.